Reported below is one T cell receptor (beta chain). The source of the sample is a study of blood T cells in healthy people across ages. For the study at large: Per two T cells, about one barcoded beta molecule was captured through template switching.

Next came a second PCR, run for about 7 to 12 cycles, which used a sample-barcoded 5' primer along with a J-beta primer mix. Each CDR3 protein is one row after TCRdb ran MiXCR on the 5' RACE reads. The repertoire holds approximately 800,000 distinct CDR3 sequences, with 53% as singletons. In germline, CDR1 is MNHNY, CDR2 SVGAGI (reference sequence). After removal of 6 bases from V and 6 bases from J, the junction contained 1 base not matched to a gene. This CDR3 contains 12 residues. The chain recombines TRBV6-6 with TRBJ2-4; TRBD1 matches 8 bases. The sample comprised blood. This sequence originates from a man at least 80 years old in good health. CDR3 residues: CASRTGGNIQYF. The CDR3 DNA reads as TGTGCCAGCAGAACAGGGGGAAACATTCAGTACTTC.